This TCR beta chain is from a study of blood T cell repertoires in COVID-19. Study in general: COVID-19 samples from acute and convalescent phases originated in the United States, Italy and Spain. Nucleic acid was either cDNA or gDNA, and it came from T cells, B-cell-depleted T cells, or PBMCs.

Original data processing: Reference gene primers were amplified, and this amplification served to estimate nucleated cell counts. Produced via immunoSEQ multiplex PCR; TCRdb's table is partial and in-frame only. Clone size and V and J calls were adopted from that table, with D and trimming inferred from the DNA. The repertoire holds some 460,000 clones, roughly 89% seen once, with approximately 4.3% in the top ten. Germline V gene data show CDR1 as SGDLS and CDR2 as YYNGEE. Trimming left V 4 bases short and J 1 base short, with 16 bases between. This CDR3 contains 16 residues. The V and J genes are TRBV9 and TRBJ2-3; the D gene is possibly TRBD2 (5 bases). The sequencing input was peripheral blood. The clonotype comes from a woman aged 25-40 years with acute or convalescent COVID-19. The DNA for the CDR3 is TGTGCCAGCAGCCCCCGGGCCGGGGATGGCACAGATACGCAGTATTTT. Its translation is CASSPRAGDGTDTQYF.